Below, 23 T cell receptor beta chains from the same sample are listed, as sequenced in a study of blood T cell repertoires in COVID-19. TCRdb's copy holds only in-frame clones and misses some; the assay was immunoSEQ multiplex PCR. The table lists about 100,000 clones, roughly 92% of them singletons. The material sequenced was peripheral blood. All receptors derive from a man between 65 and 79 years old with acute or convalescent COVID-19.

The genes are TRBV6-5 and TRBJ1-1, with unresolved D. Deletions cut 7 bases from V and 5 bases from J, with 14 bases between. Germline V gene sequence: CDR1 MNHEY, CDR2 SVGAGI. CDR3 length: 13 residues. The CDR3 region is CASTRGPGTEAFF. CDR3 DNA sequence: TGTGCCAGCACCAGAGGACCGGGGACTGAAGCTTTCTTT.

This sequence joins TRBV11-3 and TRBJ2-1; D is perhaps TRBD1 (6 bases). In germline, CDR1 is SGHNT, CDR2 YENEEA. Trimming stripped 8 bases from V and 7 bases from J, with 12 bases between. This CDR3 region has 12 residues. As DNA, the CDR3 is TGTGCCAGCTACTCACAGGGTAATGAGCAGTTCTTC. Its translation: CASYSQGNEQFF.

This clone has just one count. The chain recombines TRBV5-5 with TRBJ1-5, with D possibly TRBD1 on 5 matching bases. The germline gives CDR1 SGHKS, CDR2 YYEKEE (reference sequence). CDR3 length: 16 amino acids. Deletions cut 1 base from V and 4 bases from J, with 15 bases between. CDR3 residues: CASSLFSGGGNQPQHF. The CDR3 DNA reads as TGTGCCAGCAGCTTGTTTAGTGGCGGGGGGAATCAGCCCCAGCATTTT. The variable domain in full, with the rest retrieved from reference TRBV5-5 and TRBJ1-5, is DAGVTQSPTHLIKTRGQQVTLRCSPISGHKSVSWYQQVLGQGPQFIFQYYEKEERGRGNFPDRFSARQFPNYSSELNVNALLLGDSALYLCASSLFSGGGNQPQHFGDGTRLSIL.

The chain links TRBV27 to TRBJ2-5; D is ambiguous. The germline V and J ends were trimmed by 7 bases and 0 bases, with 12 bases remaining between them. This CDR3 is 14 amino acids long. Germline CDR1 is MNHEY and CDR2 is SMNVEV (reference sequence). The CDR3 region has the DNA TGTGCCAGCACCCCCCACGCGAACCAAGAGACCCAGTACTTC. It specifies CASTPHANQETQYF.

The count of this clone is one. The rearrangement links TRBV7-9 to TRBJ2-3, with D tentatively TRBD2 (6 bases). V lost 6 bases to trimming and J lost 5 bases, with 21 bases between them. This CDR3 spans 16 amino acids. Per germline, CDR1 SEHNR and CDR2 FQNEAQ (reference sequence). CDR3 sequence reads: CASSQKPLEGRDTQYF. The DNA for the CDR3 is TGTGCCAGCAGTCAAAAGCCTCTGGAGGGTAGAGATACGCAGTATTTT.

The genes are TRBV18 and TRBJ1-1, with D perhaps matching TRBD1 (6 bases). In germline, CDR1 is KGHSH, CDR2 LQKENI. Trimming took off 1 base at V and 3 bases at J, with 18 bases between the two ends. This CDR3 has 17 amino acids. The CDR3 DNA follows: TGTGCCAGCTCACCACGGGGGGGCCCCCGCATCTACACTGAAGCTTTCTTT. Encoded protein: CASSPRGGPRIYTEAFF.

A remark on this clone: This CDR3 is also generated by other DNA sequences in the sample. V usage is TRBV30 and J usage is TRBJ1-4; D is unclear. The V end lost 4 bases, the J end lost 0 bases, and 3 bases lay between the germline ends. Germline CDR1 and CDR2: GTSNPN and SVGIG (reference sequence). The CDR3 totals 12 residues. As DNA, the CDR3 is TGTGCCTGGACCGCAACTAATGAAAAACTGTTTTTT. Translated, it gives CAWTATNEKLFF.

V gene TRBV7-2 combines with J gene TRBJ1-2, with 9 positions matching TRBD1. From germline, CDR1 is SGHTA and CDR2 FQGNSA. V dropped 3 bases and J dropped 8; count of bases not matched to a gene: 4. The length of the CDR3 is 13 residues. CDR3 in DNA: TGTGCCAGCAGCTTCGACAGGGGGAGCGGCTACACCTTC. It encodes CASSFDRGSGYTF. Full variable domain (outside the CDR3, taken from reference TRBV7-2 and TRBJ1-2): GAGVSQSPSNKVTEKGKDVELRCDPISGHTALYWYRQSLGQGLEFLIYFQGNSAPDKSGLPSDRFSAERTGGSVSTLTIQRTQQEDSAVYLCASSFDRGSGYTFGSGTRLTVV.

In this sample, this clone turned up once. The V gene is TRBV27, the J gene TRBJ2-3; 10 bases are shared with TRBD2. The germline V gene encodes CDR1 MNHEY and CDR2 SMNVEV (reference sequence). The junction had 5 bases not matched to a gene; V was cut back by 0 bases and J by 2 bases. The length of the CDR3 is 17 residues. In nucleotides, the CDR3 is TGTGCCAGCAGTTTATCGGCCCTAGCGGGAGACACAGATACGCAGTATTTT. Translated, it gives CASSLSALAGDTDTQYF.

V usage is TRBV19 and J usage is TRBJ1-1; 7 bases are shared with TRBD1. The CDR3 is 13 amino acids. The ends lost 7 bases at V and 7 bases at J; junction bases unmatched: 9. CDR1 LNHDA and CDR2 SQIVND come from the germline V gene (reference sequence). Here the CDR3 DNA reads TGTGCCAGTATCGACAGGGATCCGGGTGAAGCTTTCTTT. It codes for CASIDRDPGEAFF.

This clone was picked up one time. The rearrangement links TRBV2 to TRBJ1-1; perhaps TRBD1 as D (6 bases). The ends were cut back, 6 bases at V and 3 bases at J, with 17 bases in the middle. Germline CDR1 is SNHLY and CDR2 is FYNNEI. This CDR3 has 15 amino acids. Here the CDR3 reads CASRHRQAGDTEAFF. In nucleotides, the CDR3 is TGTGCCAGCAGACACAGACAGGCGGGGGACACTGAAGCTTTCTTT.

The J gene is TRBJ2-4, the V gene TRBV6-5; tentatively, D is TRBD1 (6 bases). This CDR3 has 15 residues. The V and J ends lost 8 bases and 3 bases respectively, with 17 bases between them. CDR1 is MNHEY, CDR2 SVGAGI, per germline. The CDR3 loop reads CASRQAEGGKNIQYF. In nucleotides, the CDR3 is TGTGCCAGCCGACAGGCAGAAGGAGGCAAAAACATTCAGTACTTC.

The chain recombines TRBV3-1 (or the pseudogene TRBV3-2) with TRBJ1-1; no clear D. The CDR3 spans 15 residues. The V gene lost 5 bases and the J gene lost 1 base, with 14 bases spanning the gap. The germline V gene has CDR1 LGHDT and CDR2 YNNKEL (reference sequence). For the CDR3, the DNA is TGTGCCAGCAGCGCGGGGAATAGGGCGAACACTGAAGCTTTCTTT. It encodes CASSAGNRANTEAFF.

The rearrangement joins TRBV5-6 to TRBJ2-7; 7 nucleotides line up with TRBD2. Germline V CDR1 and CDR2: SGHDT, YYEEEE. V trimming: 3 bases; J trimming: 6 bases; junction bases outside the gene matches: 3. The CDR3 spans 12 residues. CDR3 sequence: CASSSGRGEQYF. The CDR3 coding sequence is TGTGCCAGCAGCTCTGGGAGGGGCGAGCAGTACTTC.

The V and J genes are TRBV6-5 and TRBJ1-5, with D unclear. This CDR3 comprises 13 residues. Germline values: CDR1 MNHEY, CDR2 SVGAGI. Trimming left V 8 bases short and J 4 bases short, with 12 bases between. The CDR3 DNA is TGTGCCAGCCGGGTGGGTGGGAATCAGCCCCAGCATTTT. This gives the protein CASRVGGNQPQHF.

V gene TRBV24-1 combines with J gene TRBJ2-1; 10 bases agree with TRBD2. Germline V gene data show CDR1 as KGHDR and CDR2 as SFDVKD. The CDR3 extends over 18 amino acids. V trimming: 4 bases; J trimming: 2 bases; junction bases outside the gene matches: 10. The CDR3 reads CATSDPTALAGAYNEQFF. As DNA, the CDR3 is TGTGCCACCAGTGACCCGACGGCTCTAGCGGGAGCCTACAATGAGCAGTTCTTC.

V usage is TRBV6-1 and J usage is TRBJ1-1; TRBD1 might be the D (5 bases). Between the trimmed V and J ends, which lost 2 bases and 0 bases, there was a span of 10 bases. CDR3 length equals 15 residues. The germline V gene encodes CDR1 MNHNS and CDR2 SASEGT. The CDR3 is CASSEPSGVNTEAFF. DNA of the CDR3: TGTGCCAGCAGTGAACCGTCGGGGGTGAACACTGAAGCTTTCTTT.

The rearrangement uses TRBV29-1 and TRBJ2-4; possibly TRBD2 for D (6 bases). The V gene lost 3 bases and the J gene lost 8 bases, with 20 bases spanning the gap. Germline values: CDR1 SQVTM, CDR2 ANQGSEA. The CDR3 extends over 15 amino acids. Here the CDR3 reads CSVEEGTHLTDIQYF. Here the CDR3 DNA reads TGCAGCGTTGAGGAGGGTACCCACCTGACGGACATTCAGTACTTC.

The CDR3 loop is CASSAGQDHSYNEQFF. CDR3 nucleotides: TGTGCCAGCAGCGCCGGACAGGACCATTCCTACAATGAGCAGTTCTTC. This chain uses TRBV9 with TRBJ2-1, with 7 bases lining up with TRBD1. With V trimmed by 3 bases and J by 1 base, 7 bases remained unmatched. The CDR3 totals 16 residues. Per germline, CDR1 SGDLS and CDR2 YYNGEE.

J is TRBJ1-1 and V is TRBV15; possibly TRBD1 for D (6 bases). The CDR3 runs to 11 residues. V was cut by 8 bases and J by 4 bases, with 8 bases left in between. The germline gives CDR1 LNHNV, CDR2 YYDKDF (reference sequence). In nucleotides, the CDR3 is TGTGCCACCGGGGGCGGCACTGAAGCTTTCTTT. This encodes CATGGGTEAFF.

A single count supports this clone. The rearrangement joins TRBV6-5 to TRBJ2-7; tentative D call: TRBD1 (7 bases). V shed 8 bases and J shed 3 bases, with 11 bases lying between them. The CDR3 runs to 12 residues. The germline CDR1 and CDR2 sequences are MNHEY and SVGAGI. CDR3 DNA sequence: TGTGCCAGCGGAGGGACAGTCTACGAGCAGTACTTC. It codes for CASGGTVYEQYF.

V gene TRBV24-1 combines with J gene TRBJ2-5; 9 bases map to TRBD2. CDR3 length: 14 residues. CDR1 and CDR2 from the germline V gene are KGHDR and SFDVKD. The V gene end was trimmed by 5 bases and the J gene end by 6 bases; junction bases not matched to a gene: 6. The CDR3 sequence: CATSASGTIQTQYF. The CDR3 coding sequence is TGTGCCACCAGTGCTAGCGGGACCATTCAGACCCAGTACTTC.

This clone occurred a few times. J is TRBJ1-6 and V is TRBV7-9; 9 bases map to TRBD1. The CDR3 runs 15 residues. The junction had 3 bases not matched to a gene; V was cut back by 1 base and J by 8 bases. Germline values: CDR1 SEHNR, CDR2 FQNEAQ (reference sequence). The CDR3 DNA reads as TGTGCCAGCAGCTTAGGACAGGGGGGGGATTCACCCCTCCACTTT. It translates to CASSLGQGGDSPLHF.